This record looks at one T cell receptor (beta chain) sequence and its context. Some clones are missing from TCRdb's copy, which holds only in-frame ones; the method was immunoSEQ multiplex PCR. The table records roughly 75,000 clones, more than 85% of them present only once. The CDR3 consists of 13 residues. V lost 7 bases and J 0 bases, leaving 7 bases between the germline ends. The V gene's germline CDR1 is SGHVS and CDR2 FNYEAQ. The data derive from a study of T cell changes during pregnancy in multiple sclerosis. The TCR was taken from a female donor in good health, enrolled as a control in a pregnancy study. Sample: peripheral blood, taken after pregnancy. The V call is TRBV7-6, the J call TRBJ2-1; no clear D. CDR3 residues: CASTKSSYNEQFF. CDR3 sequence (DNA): TGTGCCAGCACCAAGAGCTCCTACAATGAGCAGTTCTTC.